Each of the 8 T cell receptor beta chains below was sequenced from the same sample in a study of memory CD4+ T cells and cytomegalovirus serostatus (dated by TCRdb to between 2018 and 2021). Libraries came from the immunoSEQ multiplex PCR assay. What TCRdb holds here is the immuneACCESS table cut down to in-frame rearrangements. Part of the clones is not present; checked against another copy, under half of the missing clones reflect an unresolved V gene, and the others are unexplained. The sample data list approximately 52,000 clones, and around 78% of these were observed just once. The ten largest account for about 0.77% of the sample. Single viable CD3+CD4+CD8-CD45RO+ cells were sorted as memory CD4+ T cells on a FACSAria II. Sequenced input: memory CD4+ T cells from blood. The source of these receptors is an adult in good health and CMV-seronegative.

The chain carries TRBV6-5 and TRBJ2-7, with 8 positions matching TRBD1. After removal of 6 bases from V and 3 bases from J, the junction contained 10 bases not matched to a gene. CDR1 is MNHEY, CDR2 SVGAGI, per germline. This CDR3 is built from 15 residues. This CDR3 reads CASSRSGTGDYEQYF. The CDR3, as DNA: TGTGCCAGCAGCCGCTCCGGGACAGGTGACTACGAGCAGTACTTC.

The J gene is TRBJ2-1, the V gene TRBV10-3, with TRBD2 matching over 10 bases. The germline CDR1 and CDR2 sequences are ENHRY and SYGVKD. The CDR3 is made up of 16 amino acids. Trimming removed 11 bases from V and 0 bases from J; junction bases left unmatched: 10. The CDR3, as DNA: TGTGCCTCCCTAGACTCTAGCGGGGGCTCCTACAATGAGCAGTTCTTC. Amino acid sequence: CASLDSSGGSYNEQFF.

This clone was observed a handful of times. The rearrangement uses TRBV5-1 and TRBJ1-2; TRBD1 matches at 9 bases. Losses at the gene ends were 4 bases for V and 8 bases for J; bases not matched to a gene: 9. This CDR3 is built from 14 residues. Germline V gene data show CDR1 as SGHRS and CDR2 as YFSETQ. The CDR3 is CASSAGTGLEGYTF. The CDR3 nucleotides are TGCGCCAGCAGCGCAGGGACAGGGTTGGAAGGCTACACCTTC.

The chain links TRBV5-1 to TRBJ2-2; D gene ambiguous. Trimming shortened V by 4 bases and J by 0 bases, and 7 bases separated the two germline ends. The V gene's germline CDR1 is SGHRS and CDR2 YFSETQ. The CDR3 runs to 14 residues. CDR3 coding DNA: TGCGCCAGCAGCAGTCAGGCGAACACCGGGGAGCTGTTTTTT. Amino acid sequence: CASSSQANTGELFF. The whole variable domain, remainder taken from reference TRBV5-1 and TRBJ2-2, is KAGVTQTPRYLIKTRGQQVTLSCSPISGHRSVSWYQQTPGQGLQFLFEYFSETQRNKGNFPGRFSGRQFSNSRSEMNVSTLELGDSALYLCASSSQANTGELFFGEGSRLTVL.

The CDR3 is CAISSPLGSYEQYF. As DNA, the CDR3 is TGTGCCATCAGTTCCCCCCTGGGCTCCTACGAGCAGTACTTC. The chain uses TRBV10-3 and TRBJ2-7; unclear D gene. The germline V gene has CDR1 ENHRY and CDR2 SYGVKD. V lost 5 bases to trimming and J lost 0 bases, with 11 bases between them. This CDR3 spans 14 amino acids.

This sequence joins TRBV18 and TRBJ2-6, with TRBD1 as a possible D gene (6 bases). This CDR3 spans 16 amino acids. The germline gives CDR1 KGHSH, CDR2 LQKENI. Trimming removed 6 bases at V and 2 bases at J, with 14 bases between. The DNA of the CDR3 is TGTGCCAGCTCTCAACAGGGCTCCACTGGGGCCAACGTCCTGACTTTC. This codes for CASSQQGSTGANVLTF.

The chain employs TRBV7-9 and TRBJ1-2, with D perhaps TRBD1 (5 bases). The germline gives CDR1 SEHNR, CDR2 FQNEAQ (reference sequence). V was pared by 6 bases and J by 8 bases, with 16 bases between. The CDR3 is made up of 13 amino acids. The CDR3 loop reads CASRPTGFRGYTF. DNA for the CDR3: TGTGCCAGCAGGCCTACAGGTTTCCGGGGCTACACCTTC.

This chain joins TRBV6-1 and TRBJ2-7; D is undetermined. CDR3 size: 13 residues. Germline-derived CDR1 and CDR2 are MNHNS and SASEGT. Trimming removed 6 bases at V and 0 bases at J, with 9 bases between. The CDR3 sequence is CASRPSPSYEQYF. The DNA of the CDR3 is TGTGCCAGCAGGCCCTCGCCCTCCTACGAGCAGTACTTC.